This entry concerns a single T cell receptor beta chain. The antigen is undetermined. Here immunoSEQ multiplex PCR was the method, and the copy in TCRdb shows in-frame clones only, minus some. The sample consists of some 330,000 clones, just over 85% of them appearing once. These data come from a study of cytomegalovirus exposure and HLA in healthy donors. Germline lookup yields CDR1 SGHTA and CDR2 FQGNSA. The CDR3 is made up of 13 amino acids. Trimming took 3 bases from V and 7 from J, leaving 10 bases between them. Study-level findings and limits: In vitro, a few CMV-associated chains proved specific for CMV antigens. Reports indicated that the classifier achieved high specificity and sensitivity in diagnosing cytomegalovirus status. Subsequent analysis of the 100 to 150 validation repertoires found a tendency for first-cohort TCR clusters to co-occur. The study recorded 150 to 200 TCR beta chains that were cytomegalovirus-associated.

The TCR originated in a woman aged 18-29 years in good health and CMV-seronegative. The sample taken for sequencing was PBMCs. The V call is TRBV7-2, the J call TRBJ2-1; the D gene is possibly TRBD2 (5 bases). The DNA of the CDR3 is TGTGCCAGCAGCTTGGGATTAGCGAATGAGCAGTTCTTC. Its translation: CASSLGLANEQFF.